The 31 T cell receptor beta chains in this list originate from one sample, sequenced in a study of T cells after yellow fever vaccination. TCRdb re-derived calls from the 5' RACE reads in MiXCR, one entry per CDR3 protein. The sample has about 140,000 distinct CDR3 sequences; about 7% are singletons. The material was CD4+ T cells sorted from PBMCs, obtained 10 days after the yellow fever booster vaccination. These receptors were collected from a man aged 25-40 years who received the YFV17D yellow fever vaccine.

This clonotype was detected many times. The V gene is TRBV20-1, the J gene TRBJ2-3; D perhaps matches TRBD2 (6 bases). CDR1 is DFQATT, CDR2 SNEGSKA, per germline (reference sequence). The germline V and J ends were trimmed by 3 bases and 0 bases, with 13 bases remaining between them. This CDR3 is 15 amino acids long. As DNA, the CDR3 is TGCAGTGCTAGGGGGACTTGGACAAGCACAGATACGCAGTATTTT. This encodes CSARGTWTSTDTQYF.

This clonotype was seen many times. V is TRBV6-1 and J is TRBJ2-2, with D unclear. Trimming left V 7 bases short and J 6 bases short, with 12 bases between. The CDR3 consists of 13 residues. The germline gives CDR1 MNHNS, CDR2 SASEGT. CDR3 in DNA: TGTGCCAGCAAAAGAGTCGGCGCCGGGGAGCTGTTTTTT. Amino acid sequence: CASKRVGAGELFF.

Details on this clonotype: This may come from a read error, since a much larger clone is one base off. The chain uses TRBV6-1 and TRBJ2-1; 7 positions match TRBD2. Germline trimming cut 6 bases from V and 0 bases from J; bases unmatched to any gene: 14. The germline V gene has CDR1 MNHNS and CDR2 SASEGT. The CDR3 length is 18 residues. The CDR3 nucleotides read TGTGCCAGCAGAGACGGGACTAACGGGAGGAGCTCCTACAATGAGCAGTTCTTC. Amino acid sequence: CASRDGTNGRSSYNEQFF.

This clonotype is a singleton in its sample. This clone may be a read error of a much larger clone one base away. The chain uses TRBV28 and TRBJ2-1, with a weak D call TRBD2 (6 bases). The germline CDR1 and CDR2 sequences are MDHEN and SYDVKM. The CDR3 spans 11 residues. The CDR3 nucleotides are TGTGCCAGTCGGGAGTCCAATGAGCAGATCTTC. This gives the protein CASRESNEQIF.

This clonotype was picked up many times. The CDR3 loop reads CASSQTSGYEQYF. Here the CDR3 DNA reads TGTGCCAGCAGCCAGACTAGCGGCTACGAGCAGTACTTC. This rearrangement joins TRBV7-9 to TRBJ2-7; 9 bases align to TRBD2. V trimming: 5 bases; J trimming: 3 bases; junction bases outside the gene matches: 2. The germline gives CDR1 SEHNR, CDR2 FQNEAQ (reference sequence). There are 13 residues in the CDR3.

Comments on this clonotype: Being one base from a much bigger clone, this may be a read error. CDR3 residues: CASSKGRPNQRQHF. Written as DNA, the CDR3 is TGTGCCAGCAGCAAAGGCAGGCCGAATCAGCGCCAGCATTTT. The rearrangement links TRBV21-1 to TRBJ1-5. TRBV21-1 is an annotated pseudogene. This CDR3 has 14 amino acids.

This clonotype was seen many times. The rearrangement uses TRBV25-1 and TRBJ2-7; D not certain. In germline, CDR1 is MGHDK, CDR2 SYGVNS. The CDR3 totals 13 residues. Trimming removed 10 bases at V and 2 bases at J, with 15 bases between. The CDR3 here is CATEQAHTYEQYF. In DNA, the CDR3 is TGTGCCACCGAACAAGCCCACACCTACGAGCAGTACTTC.

This clonotype was recorded at least ten times. V gene TRBV5-1 combines with J gene TRBJ2-7, with 9 bases fitting TRBD1. Germline V gene sequence: CDR1 SGHRS, CDR2 YFSETQ. This CDR3 region has 16 residues. Trimming removed 1 base from V and 4 bases from J; junction bases left unmatched: 9. DNA of the CDR3: TGCGCCAGCAGCTTGTTACCGGGACAGGGAACATACGAGCAGTACTTC. This encodes CASSLLPGQGTYEQYF.

This clonotype has ten or more counts. The V gene is TRBV5-5, the J gene TRBJ2-3; TRBD1 agrees at 8 bases. Trimming at V came to 0 bases and at J to 4 bases, leaving 4 bases not matched to a gene. This CDR3 has 15 amino acids. The germline V gene has CDR1 SGHKS and CDR2 YYEKEE (reference sequence). CDR3 residues: CASSLGTGFADTQYF. The CDR3 DNA is TGTGCCAGCAGCTTGGGGACAGGGTTCGCAGATACGCAGTATTTT.

This clonotype was detected many times. The chain recombines TRBV11-2 with TRBJ2-5; possibly TRBD2 for D (6 bases). The V and J ends lost 4 bases and 4 bases respectively, with 13 bases between them. The CDR3 runs 14 residues. CDR1 is SGHAT, CDR2 FQNNGV, per germline. CDR3 DNA: TGTGCCAGCAGCTCCGGAGGGTTCGCAGAGACCCAGTACTTC. This gives the protein CASSSGGFAETQYF.

This clonotype was seen many times. The chain has TRBV12-3 or TRBV12-4 and TRBJ1-1, with 8 bases aligning to TRBD1. This CDR3 contains 14 residues. V gave up 8 bases and J gave up 1 base; unmatched junction bases: 6. This CDR3 is CASSGRGRNTEAFF. The DNA of the CDR3 is TGTGCCAGCTCGGGCAGGGGGCGGAACACTGAAGCTTTCTTT.

This clonotype occurred many times. CDR3 in amino acids: CASSDRQGKGGGEKLFF. Here the CDR3 DNA reads TGCGCCAGCAGTGATCGACAGGGCAAGGGTGGGGGTGAAAAACTGTTTTTT. This chain joins TRBV10-2 and TRBJ1-4; 7 nucleotides agree with TRBD1. The CDR3 covers 17 residues. In germline, CDR1 is WSHSY, CDR2 SAAADI. Unmatched junction bases numbered 14, after V lost 3 bases and J lost 7 bases.

Many counts were recorded for this clonotype. The gene calls are TRBV19 and TRBJ1-1, with unresolved D. The germline CDR1 and CDR2 sequences are LNHDA and SQIVND (reference sequence). Trimming cost V 0 bases and J 4 bases, with 6 bases left between them. The CDR3 contains 13 residues. In DNA form, the CDR3 reads TGTGCCAGTAGTATAGAGCGGGGCACTGAAGCTTTCTTT. Its protein is CASSIERGTEAFF.

In this sample, this clonotype turned up many times. V and J are TRBV15 and TRBJ2-5, with D possibly TRBD1 on 5 matching bases. The V gene's germline CDR1 is LNHNV and CDR2 YYDKDF (reference sequence). The germline V and J ends were trimmed by 1 base and 3 bases, with 15 bases remaining between them. CDR3 length equals 16 residues. The CDR3 DNA is TGTGCCACCAGCAGAGGGACACTAAAAGGAGAAGAGACCCAGTACTTC. Translation: CATSRGTLKGEETQYF.

In this sample, this clonotype turned up many times. This chain joins TRBV25-1 and TRBJ2-5; TRBD2 is a possible D gene (6 bases). The CDR3 contains 14 residues. The germline gives CDR1 MGHDK, CDR2 SYGVNS. V gave up 5 bases and J gave up 4 bases, with 14 bases separating them. CDR3 region: CASSKEWGVETQYF. CDR3 in DNA: TGTGCCAGCAGTAAGGAGTGGGGGGTAGAGACCCAGTACTTC.

This clonotype was counted ten times or more. This chain links TRBV27 with TRBJ2-7; 12 bases align to TRBD2. Germline-derived CDR1 and CDR2 are MNHEY and SMNVEV (reference sequence). V was clipped by 7 bases and J by 4 bases; unmatched bases: 11. CDR3 size: 16 residues. The CDR3 region has the DNA TGTGCCAGCAACCTCTGGAAGACTAGCGGGAGATACGAGCAGTACTTC. It specifies CASNLWKTSGRYEQYF.

This clonotype was counted at least ten times. This chain connects TRBV29-1 to TRBJ2-2, with 11 bases matching TRBD2. Germline-derived CDR1 and CDR2 are SQVTM and ANQGSEA. This CDR3 comprises 16 residues. After removal of 7 bases from V and 5 bases from J, the junction contained 12 bases not matched to a gene. The CDR3 DNA follows: TGCAGCGCCCAGATTAGCGGGAGGGCCCGGACCGGGGAGCTGTTTTTT. It yields the protein CSAQISGRARTGELFF.

In this sample, this clonotype turned up many times. J is TRBJ2-2 and V is TRBV15; 7 nucleotides align to TRBD1. From germline, CDR1 is LNHNV and CDR2 YYDKDF (reference sequence). The CDR3 contains 17 residues. Trimming cost V 1 base and J 5 bases; bases outside gene matches: 10. The CDR3 protein is CATSRGEKTGLTGELFF. The CDR3 nucleotides read TGTGCCACCAGCAGAGGGGAGAAGACAGGGTTGACCGGGGAGCTGTTTTTT. The full variable domain, completed using reference TRBV15 and TRBJ2-2, is DAMVIQNPRYQVTQFGKPVTLSCSQTLNHNVMYWYQQKSSQAPKLLFHYYDKDFNNEADTPDNFQSRRPNTSFCFLDIRSPGLGDTAMYLCATSRGEKTGLTGELFFGEGSRLTVL.

This clonotype came up many times. The V and J genes are TRBV12-3 or TRBV12-4 and TRBJ2-7; D is ambiguous. CDR3 length: 14 amino acids. Trimming removed 1 base from V and 2 bases from J, with 9 bases in between. The CDR3 region has the DNA TGTGCCAGCAGTTTAGTGGCCACAACCTACGAGCAGTACTTC. It translates to CASSLVATTYEQYF.

This clonotype was found many times. The V gene is TRBV5-1, the J gene TRBJ2-1, with D perhaps matching TRBD2 (5 bases). In germline, CDR1 is SGHRS, CDR2 YFSETQ. Trimming pared 0 bases from V and 7 bases from J, leaving 11 bases between. The CDR3 covers 14 residues. CDR3 DNA: TGCGCCAGCAGCTTGGGTAGCGAGGGAAATGAGCAGTTCTTC. Translated, it gives CASSLGSEGNEQFF.

This clonotype is a singleton in its sample. A much larger clone lies one base from this, so it may be a read error. This chain links TRBV20-1 with TRBJ2-3; the match to TRBD2 covers 11 bases. Per the germline V gene, CDR1 is DFQATT and CDR2 is SNEGSKA (reference sequence). The CDR3 length is 15 residues. The CDR3 region is CRASRTSGSTDTQYF. The CDR3 nucleotides read TGCCGTGCTTCAAGGACTAGCGGGAGCACAGATACGCAGTATTTT.

This clonotype was counted only a few times. This chain links TRBV4-3 with TRBJ2-7; 9 nucleotides match TRBD1. Germline V gene lookup returns CDR1 LGHNA and CDR2 YSLEER. Trimming cost V 1 base and J 1 base; bases outside gene matches: 2. The CDR3 sequence is 15 residues long. The CDR3 bases are TGCGCCAGCAGCCAAGGGACAGGGGTGTCCTACGAGCAGTACTTC. It translates to CASSQGTGVSYEQYF.

This clonotype was counted many times. The chain recombines TRBV5-6 with TRBJ2-7; 7 bases map to TRBD2. V lost 3 bases and J lost 5; bases outside the gene matches: 8. Germline V gene data show CDR1 as SGHDT and CDR2 as YYEEEE. The CDR3 totals 14 residues. CDR3 in DNA: TGTGCCAGCAGCTGGATGGGCGGGAGCGACGAGCAGTACTTC. It yields the protein CASSWMGGSDEQYF.

This clonotype was recorded at least ten times. The chain combines TRBV20-1 with TRBJ2-4; no definite D call. Looked up from germline, CDR1 is DFQATT and CDR2 is SNEGSKA (reference sequence). V lost 2 bases and J 3 bases, leaving 8 bases between the germline ends. CDR3 length: 13 amino acids. CDR3 loop: CSARLGSKNIQYF. In nucleotides, the CDR3 is TGCAGTGCTAGATTGGGCAGCAAAAACATTCAGTACTTC.

This clonotype was counted at least ten times. V is TRBV20-1 and J is TRBJ2-3, with 13 bases lining up with TRBD2. V gave up 1 base and J gave up 2 bases; unmatched junction bases: 6. The CDR3 length is 17 residues. The germline V gene has CDR1 DFQATT and CDR2 SNEGSKA (reference sequence). The CDR3 bases are TGCAGTGCTAGAGTCATTGGGACTAGCGGGACCACAGATACGCAGTATTTT. Translating gives CSARVIGTSGTTDTQYF.

This clonotype has a count of ten or more. V and J are TRBV7-2 and TRBJ2-1, with TRBD1 identical over 7 bases. The CDR3 is 14 amino acids. Per germline, CDR1 SGHTA and CDR2 FQGNSA. The J segment lost 10 bases and the V segment lost 6 bases, leaving 12 bases of the junction unmatched. CDR3 sequence: CASRQSPSRGEQFF. The CDR3 DNA reads as TGTGCCAGCAGACAGAGCCCGAGCAGGGGGGAGCAGTTCTTC.

This clonotype was seen a handful of times. The genes are TRBV20-1 and TRBJ2-5; D not certain. Germline-derived CDR1 and CDR2 are DFQATT and SNEGSKA (reference sequence). CDR3 length equals 12 residues. With 3 bases removed from V and 1 base from J, the gap between germline ends came to 6 bases. DNA for the CDR3: TGCAGTGCTAGGACGGCCCAAGAGACCCAGTACTTC. Translated, it gives CSARTAQETQYF.

This clonotype appeared many times. V and J are TRBV23-1 and TRBJ2-7, with 10 bases that match TRBD2. TRBV23-1 is treated as an ORF (open reading frame) with a function not yet certain. This CDR3 is 16 amino acids long. V dropped 3 bases and J dropped 0; count of bases not matched to a gene: 5. The CDR3 DNA reads TGCGCCAGCAGTCAGGATAGCGGGAGGCACTCCTACGAGCAGTACTTC. As protein: CASSQDSGRHSYEQYF.

This clonotype has ten or more counts. The chain is built from TRBV5-1 and TRBJ2-5; 8 bases match TRBD1. V was pared by 4 bases and J by 5 bases, with 4 bases of the junction left unmatched. Germline V gene data show CDR1 as SGHRS and CDR2 as YFSETQ. The CDR3 extends over 13 amino acids. In nucleotides, the CDR3 is TGCGCCAGCAGCGCGGACAGGGCGGAGACCCAGTACTTC. Translation: CASSADRAETQYF.

This clonotype was seen at least ten times. The chain joins TRBV5-1 to TRBJ2-3, with 9 bases that match TRBD2. V shed 9 bases and J 5 bases; nucleotides not matched to a gene: 10. The CDR3 is 14 amino acids. CDR1 SGHRS and CDR2 YFSETQ come from the germline V gene. The CDR3 DNA is TGCGCCACGACTAGCGGCCCGGGAGGAGATACGCAGTATTTT. It encodes CATTSGPGGDTQYF.

As to this clonotype: This sequence may be a read error, since a much larger clone differs from it by one base. The V gene is TRBV18, the J gene TRBJ2-1; D is unresolved. The CDR3 runs to 14 residues. V lost 4 bases and J lost 5, with 12 bases in between. Germline V gives CDR1 KGHSH, CDR2 LQKENI. For the CDR3, the DNA is TGTGCCAGCTCACTAGGAACGAGGAACAATGAGCAGTTCTTC. Its protein product is CASSLGTRNNEQFF.